A single sample is the source of the 12 T cell receptor beta chains below, sequenced in a study of blood T cells in healthy people across ages. The second PCR ran roughly 7 to 11 cycles with a sample-barcoded 5' primer and J-beta primers. Each CDR3 protein gets one entry after TCRdb re-called the 5' RACE reads with MiXCR. The sample consists of roughly 2 million distinct CDR3 sequences, around 50% of them appearing once. The material sequenced was blood. All receptors come from a woman in her 40s in good health.

The chain's CDR3 is CASSPPFSGPGGYTF. CDR3 in DNA: TGTGCCAGCAGCCCCCCTTTCTCAGGACCCGGTGGCTACACCTTC. The chain couples TRBV7-3 to TRBJ1-2; D ambiguous. CDR1 is SGHTA and CDR2 is FQGTGA in the germline V gene. The V gene lost 5 bases and the J gene lost 7 bases, with 20 bases spanning the gap. The CDR3 sequence is 15 residues long. The complete variable domain, with remaining parts taken from reference TRBV7-3 and TRBJ1-2, reads GAGVSQTPSNKVTEKGKYVELRCDPISGHTALYWYRQSLGQGPEFLIYFQGTGAADDSGLPNDRFFAVRPEGSVSTLKIQRTERGDSAVYLCASSPPFSGPGGYTFGSGTRLTVV.

This clonotype was detected a few times. The chain couples TRBV12-3 or TRBV12-4 to TRBJ1-6; TRBD1 agrees at 7 bases. This CDR3 is 16 amino acids long. V shed 3 bases and J 7 bases; nucleotides not matched to a gene: 9. The CDR3 nucleotides are TGTGCCAGCAGTTTTCGACAGGGTAGGGCGAATTCACCCCTCCACTTT. Protein: CASSFRQGRANSPLHF.

The chain links TRBV29-1 to TRBJ2-6; D gene ambiguous. The CDR3 has 13 amino acids. V shed 4 bases and J shed 2 bases, with 6 bases lying between them. Germline V gene sequence: CDR1 SQVTM, CDR2 ANQGSEA. Here the CDR3 reads CSVVRPGANVLTF. CDR3 bases: TGCAGCGTTGTCAGACCTGGGGCCAACGTCCTGACTTTC.

The sample holds a few counts of this clonotype. At one end the junction does not follow the germline gene, possibly because of a read error. This chain uses TRBV7-2 with TRBJ2-1; D perhaps matches TRBD2 (5 bases). CDR3 length: 15 residues. The germline V gene has CDR1 SGHTA and CDR2 FQGNSA. The CDR3 DNA is TGTGCCAGCAGCCTAGCCATCAGCTCCTACAATGAGCAGTTCTTC. Amino acids: CASSLAISSYNEQFF.

The CDR3 nucleotides read TGCAGTGCTAGAAAGGTGGGACGGACCTACGAGCAGTACTTC. It is translated as CSARKVGRTYEQYF. The rearrangement uses TRBV20-1 and TRBJ2-7; D assignment may be TRBD1 or TRBD2 (5 bases each). Between the trimmed V and J ends, which lost 2 bases and 2 bases, there was a span of 13 bases. The germline V gene encodes CDR1 DFQATT and CDR2 SNEGSKA (reference sequence). There are 14 residues in the CDR3.

The V gene is TRBV7-2, the J gene TRBJ2-5; 9 bases map to TRBD2. This CDR3 is 19 amino acids long. Trimming removed 1 base from V and 0 bases from J; junction bases left unmatched: 12. Germline V gene sequence: CDR1 SGHTA, CDR2 FQGNSA. As DNA, the CDR3 is TGTGCCAGCAGCTTAGTTGCGGGGGGGAGTAGTAGGAACCAAGAGACCCAGTACTTC. Its protein product is CASSLVAGGSSRNQETQYF.

The rearrangement uses TRBV4-3 and TRBJ2-1; 8 nucleotides line up with TRBD2. V lost 1 base to trimming and J lost 2 bases; unmatched junction nucleotides: 7. The CDR3 totals 17 residues. The germline CDR1 and CDR2 sequences are LGHNA and YSLEER. The CDR3 DNA follows: TGCGCCAGCAGCCAAGGCAGCGGGGGCGTCCCCTACAATGAGCAGTTCTTC. Encoded protein: CASSQGSGGVPYNEQFF.

V is TRBV3-1 and J is TRBJ2-3, with 9 bases matching TRBD2. This CDR3 region has 14 residues. Trimming cost V 4 bases and J 10 bases; bases outside gene matches: 9. The germline V gene has CDR1 LGHDT and CDR2 YNNKEL (reference sequence). As DNA, the CDR3 is TGTGCCAGCAGCCTAGCGGGGGCCCGGCCGGCGCAGTATTTT. Its protein is CASSLAGARPAQYF.

As regards this clonotype: A single base separates this from a much larger clone, so it may be a read error. The rearrangement joins TRBV4-3 to TRBJ1-1; D is ambiguous. This CDR3 comprises 15 residues. CDR1 is LGHNA and CDR2 is YSLEER in the germline V gene. CDR3 sequence: CANSQKGTWNTEAFF. The CDR3 region has the DNA TGCGCCAACAGCCAAAAGGGAACTTGGAACACTGAAGCTTTCTTT.

V gene TRBV20-1 combines with J gene TRBJ2-4; TRBD2 agrees at 10 bases. There are 14 residues in the CDR3. Trimming at V came to 3 bases and at J to 8 bases, leaving 7 bases not matched to a gene. The germline V gene has CDR1 DFQATT and CDR2 SNEGSKA (reference sequence). CDR3 sequence reads: CSASERGGRDIQYF. The CDR3, as DNA: TGCAGTGCTAGCGAGCGGGGGGGCAGGGACATTCAGTACTTC.

The chain recombines TRBV12-3 or TRBV12-4 with TRBJ1-2; 8 bases map to TRBD1. CDR3 length equals 15 residues. The V and J ends lost 7 bases and 7 bases, in that order; junction bases with no gene match: 14. The CDR3 nucleotides read TGTGCCAGCACCCTGATGACAGGGGTCGCGCCTGGCTACACCTTC. Its protein is CASTLMTGVAPGYTF.

This clonotype has only one observation. This chain connects TRBV11-1 to TRBJ2-3, with 10 bases aligning to TRBD1. Germline CDR1 and CDR2: SGHAT and FQDESV (reference sequence). V trimming: 10 bases; J trimming: 4 bases; junction bases outside the gene matches: 11. The CDR3 is made up of 15 amino acids. CDR3 sequence: CANSPGQGTADTQYF. CDR3 nucleotides: TGTGCCAATTCTCCGGGACAGGGGACGGCAGATACGCAGTATTTT.